A single sample gave rise to the 5 T cell receptor beta chains below, sequenced in a study of blood T cells in healthy people across ages. A second roughly 6 to 12 cycle PCR used barcoded and J-beta primers. TCRdb reprocessed the 5' RACE reads via MiXCR and lists one record per CDR3 protein. The sample has a few hundred thousand distinct CDR3 sequences, about 55% seen once. Sequencing was carried out using blood. The receptors stem from a man aged 55 to 70 in good health.

The V and J genes are TRBV5-1 and TRBJ2-1; no clear D. Germline-derived CDR1 and CDR2 are SGHRS and YFSETQ. The germline V and J ends were trimmed by 9 bases and 0 bases, with 16 bases remaining between them. This CDR3 region has 15 residues. DNA of the CDR3: TGCGCCACCTCCCCGGGTTCTAGCTCCTACAATGAGCAGTTCTTC. Residues: CATSPGSSSYNEQFF.

The rearrangement joins TRBV20-1 to TRBJ2-7; 8 bases line up with TRBD2. The CDR3 sequence is 15 residues long. Losses at the gene ends were 6 bases for V and 0 bases for J; bases not matched to a gene: 10. Per germline, CDR1 DFQATT and CDR2 SNEGSKA (reference sequence). CDR3 residues: CSAQREPLSSYEQYF. The CDR3 DNA reads as TGCAGTGCGCAGCGGGAGCCTTTGAGCTCCTACGAGCAGTACTTC.

A remark on this clonotype: A much larger clone differs by one base, so this may be a read error. This chain joins TRBV7-2 and TRBJ1-6; D gene unclear. The CDR3 spans 14 residues. Trimming stripped 6 bases from V and 6 bases from J, with 12 bases between. Germline loops: CDR1 SGHTA, CDR2 FQGNSA. The CDR3 loop is CASSSQSGNSPLHF. CDR3 bases: TGTGCCAGCAGTTCACAGAGTGGTAATTCACCCCTCCACTTT.

The chain recombines TRBV5-1 with TRBJ2-7; D is uncertain. Germline V lookup: CDR1 SGHRS, CDR2 YFSETQ. The CDR3 spans 13 residues. V shed 2 bases and J shed 6 bases, with 12 bases lying between them. CDR3: CASSFKENGEQYF. In nucleotides, the CDR3 is TGCGCCAGCAGCTTTAAAGAGAACGGCGAGCAGTACTTC.

The chain uses TRBV27 and TRBJ2-1; D may be TRBD2 (6 bases). V lost 8 bases, J lost 2 bases, and 22 bases lay in between. There are 17 residues in the CDR3. Germline V gene sequence: CDR1 MNHEY, CDR2 SMNVEV (reference sequence). The CDR3, as DNA: TGTGCCAGCGGGGAGTGGGTTTTAGCGGCCGCCTACAATGAGCAGTTCTTC. Translation: CASGEWVLAAAYNEQFF.